The rows below give T cell receptor beta chains drawn from one sample of a study of persistence of HIV-infected CD4 T cells. For these receptors, no antigen is known. Sequencing used immunoSEQ multiplex PCR; TCRdb keeps in-frame clones, though not all of them. The sample lists 25,000 to 35,000 clones; roughly 78% were seen once. The sequencing here drew on CD4+ T cells sorted from PBMCs after roughly 18-hour stimulation, taken from a patient who received antiretroviral therapy. These receptors came from an adult man with HIV who was CMV-seropositive. The CDR3 runs from the conserved cysteine through the conserved F or W. Each record gives: CDR3 length, V gene, CDR3 protein.

11 | TRBV28 | CASTLRYEQYF
16 | TRBV5-1 | CASTWGQTANTGELFF
15 | TRBV18 | CASSPGAVGANVLTF
19 | TRBV19 | CASSIEIGQGTSGANVLTF
14 | TRBV5-1 | CASSLGGTEETQYF
12 | TRBV5-1 | CASSLDRIEQFF
15 | TRBV5-1 | CASSLAPFGNEKLFF
15 | TRBV5-1 | CASSLVGTGGYEQYF
15 | TRBV7-3 | CASSSSPGPTYEQYF
13 | TRBV19 | CASSIGTGFEQYF
15 | TRBV2 | CASSGNSQGNSPLHF
15 | TRBV9 | CASSVGADPNQPQHF
16 | TRBV10-1 | CASSESRTGNTGELFF
14 | TRBV10-3 | CAISESASSYEQYF
12 | TRBV12-3/TRBV12-4 | CASSLAPVEQFF
15 | TRBV6-5 | CASSYRQGATYEQYF
14 | TRBV6-5 | CASSYGGGSYGYTF
14 | TRBV10-1 | CASSESGRHNEQFF
15 | TRBV9 | CASSAETGGVGELFF
14 | TRBV28 | CASSPSWASYEQYF
14 | TRBV5-1 | CASSSDSFTDTQYF
17 | TRBV23-1 | CASRRSPGLGTADTQYF
14 | TRBV6-1 | CASSEGTANEKLFF
18 | TRBV19 | CASSPRQGFSSYNSPLHF
12 | TRBV29-1 | CSQAAGHNEQFF
17 | TRBV4-1 | CASSQDGGTSGGGPQFF
15 | TRBV19 | CASSIDQGGYGELFF
14 | TRBV27 | CASSKQGAGYGYTF
15 | TRBV5-1 | CASSLARTGVGELFF
17 | TRBV27 | CASTTYRVGLGNSPLHF
14 | TRBV7-2 | CASIWDRSTDTQYF
18 | TRBV9 | CASSVGGDARSGANVLTF
14 | TRBV6-5 | CASRLNRDVYEQYF
14 | TRBV10-3 | CAIRSGISYNEQFF
15 | TRBV10-1 | CASRTRQGHSYEQYF
16 | TRBV7-2 | CASSQGPSGDSYEQYF
15 | TRBV2 | CASSARDRVGTEAFF
16 | TRBV7-3 | CASSSAFSGGANEQFF
15 | TRBV10-2 | CASSGQRGKRDEQFF
15 | TRBV2 | CASSQGQGLADTQYF
13 | TRBV6-5 | CASTNPGGQPQHF
14 | TRBV7-3 | CASSLSQTTGELFF
16 | TRBV2 | CASSESNGGDTDTQYF